These 24 T cell receptor beta chains originate from one sample sequenced in a study of T cells in Graves' hyperthyroidism and ophthalmopathy. The TCR beta CDR3 regions underwent amplification using RNA transcripts as the source. HTBI primers drove first-round RT-PCR of the TCR CDR3. TCRdb re-called the multiplex PCR reads through MiXCR, storing one row per CDR3 protein. Of under 450,000 distinct CDR3 sequences listed, roughly 14% were seen once; the top ten hold 7.5% to 9%. Sequenced material: blood. Receptors originate from a woman aged 18-29 years with Graves' hyperthyroidism.

This clonotype was recorded at least ten times. The V gene is TRBV27, the J gene TRBJ2-7; 7 bases align to TRBD1. Unmatched junction bases numbered 5, after V lost 3 bases and J lost 0 bases. This CDR3 contains 15 residues. Looked up from germline, CDR1 is MNHEY and CDR2 is SMNVEV (reference sequence). This CDR3 is CASSLNRGPSYEQYF. Written as DNA, the CDR3 is TGTGCCAGCAGTTTGAACAGGGGACCCTCCTACGAGCAGTACTTC.

In its sample, this clonotype was seen many times. The V and J genes are TRBV10-3 and TRBJ2-1; TRBD1 is a possible D gene (5 bases). The V end lost 0 bases, the J end lost 13 bases, and 13 bases lay between the germline ends. Per germline, CDR1 ENHRY and CDR2 SYGVKD. The CDR3 sequence is 13 residues long. The CDR3 nucleotides read TGTGCCATCAGTGAGTCCCTGGGCAGGGTCCAGTTCTTC. It translates to CAISESLGRVQFF.

The V call is TRBV7-9, the J call TRBJ2-1; 11 nucleotides align to TRBD2. The junction had 6 bases not matched to a gene; V was cut back by 3 bases and J by 8 bases. Germline CDR1 is SEHNR and CDR2 is FQNEAQ (reference sequence). The CDR3 runs to 15 residues. CDR3 sequence (DNA): TGTGCCAGCAGCTTTCTAGCGGGAGGAGGACATGAGCAGTTCTTC. Translated: CASSFLAGGGHEQFF.

This clonotype was seen repeatedly, ten times or more. The rearrangement uses TRBV27 and TRBJ2-7; no reliable D call. The CDR3 has 14 residues. Germline lookup yields CDR1 MNHEY and CDR2 SMNVEV (reference sequence). V was clipped by 6 bases and J by 0 bases, with 12 bases between them. CDR3 sequence: CASSSAADSYEQYF. The DNA for the CDR3 is TGTGCCAGCAGCTCCGCGGCGGACTCCTACGAGCAGTACTTC.

This clonotype has a count of ten or more. The gene calls are TRBV11-2 and TRBJ2-1; 8 nucleotides agree with TRBD2. Trimming at V came to 5 bases and at J to 9 bases, leaving 6 bases not matched to a gene. Germline V CDR1 and CDR2: SGHAT, FQNNGV. The CDR3 extends over 13 amino acids. In DNA form, the CDR3 reads TGTGCCAGCAGCACGACTAGCGCCGGTGAGCAGTTCTTC. It specifies CASSTTSAGEQFF.

This clonotype occurred once. The CDR3 nucleotides are TGTGCCAGCAGCGTAGAGGGGGGGCCTGAGACCCAGTACTTC. Translation gives CASSVEGGPETQYF. The chain is built from TRBV9 and TRBJ2-5, with D tentatively TRBD2 (7 bases). V dropped 0 bases and J dropped 5 bases, with 11 bases sitting between them. Germline V gene lookup returns CDR1 SGDLS and CDR2 YYNGEE. This CDR3 has 14 residues.

At least ten counts were recorded for this clonotype. V and J are TRBV3-1 and TRBJ1-2; 10 bases align to TRBD1. In germline, CDR1 is LGHDT, CDR2 YNNKEL (reference sequence). The CDR3 spans 15 residues. With V trimmed by 1 base and J by 1 base, 0 bases remained unmatched. The CDR3 sequence is CASSQGTGGNYGYTF. The DNA of the CDR3 is TGTGCCAGCAGCCAAGGGACAGGGGGTAACTATGGCTACACCTTC.

This clonotype was seen ten or more times. This chain connects TRBV11-2 to TRBJ2-7; TRBD2 aligns across 11 bases. Trimming at V came to 4 bases and at J to 2 bases, leaving 7 bases not matched to a gene. There are 16 residues in the CDR3. The germline gives CDR1 SGHAT, CDR2 FQNNGV. Written as DNA, the CDR3 is TGTGCCAGCAGCTATCTCTCGGGACTAGCGGCCTACGAGCAGTACTTC. Translating it yields CASSYLSGLAAYEQYF.

This clonotype was found many times. The genes are TRBV5-1 and TRBJ1-2; D is possibly TRBD1 (6 bases). The ends were cut back, 7 bases at V and 4 bases at J, with 23 bases in the middle. Germline CDR1 and CDR2: SGHRS and YFSETQ. The CDR3 sequence is 16 residues long. The DNA of the CDR3 is TGCGCCAGCTCCACAAACAGCCCCCAGGGGACCTATGGCTACACCTTC. This gives the protein CASSTNSPQGTYGYTF.

This clonotype was recorded at least ten times. V and J are TRBV30 and TRBJ2-1, with D uncertain. The CDR3 sequence is 13 residues long. Germline V gene sequence: CDR1 GTSNPN, CDR2 SVGIG (reference sequence). V gave up 2 bases and J gave up 7 bases, with 12 bases separating them. CDR3 DNA: TGTGCCTGGAGTAAAGGAGTAGGGAATGAGCAGTTCTTC. It translates to CAWSKGVGNEQFF. The entire variable domain, with the rest obtained from reference TRBV30 and TRBJ2-1, is as follows: SQTIHQWPATLVQPVGSPLSLECTVEGTSNPNLYWYRQAAGRGLQLLFYSVGIGQISSEVPQNLSASRPQDRQFILSSKKLLLSDSGFYLCAWSKGVGNEQFFGPGTRLTVL.

Ten or more counts support this clonotype. The chain combines TRBV19 with TRBJ2-2; 9 nucleotides agree with TRBD2. Germline loops: CDR1 LNHDA, CDR2 SQIVND (reference sequence). V shed 3 bases, J shed 5 bases, and the junction held 4 bases outside the gene matches. The CDR3 runs 15 residues. CDR3 protein: CASSMQREATGELFF. CDR3 coding DNA: TGTGCCAGTAGTATGCAGCGGGAGGCAACCGGGGAGCTGTTTTTT.

This chain uses TRBV27 with TRBJ2-7; D uncertain. CDR1 and CDR2 from the germline V gene are MNHEY and SMNVEV (reference sequence). The germline V and J ends were trimmed by 8 bases and 6 bases, with 8 bases remaining between them. CDR3 size: 10 residues. Here the CDR3 DNA reads TGTGCCAGCGGCTACGGCGAGCAGTACTTC. Its protein product is CASGYGEQYF.

This clonotype has at least ten counts. The chain recombines TRBV6-2 or TRBV6-3 with TRBJ1-2, with D unresolved. The CDR3 length is 13 residues. Per germline, CDR1 MNHEY and CDR2 SVGEGT. V was trimmed by 3 bases and J by 3 bases, leaving 8 bases between them. CDR3 DNA: TGTGCCAGCAGTTATCCCCAAGACTATGGCTACACCTTC. Encoded protein: CASSYPQDYGYTF.

The table lists this clonotype with many counts. The chain employs TRBV20-1 and TRBJ2-4; weak D call: TRBD2 (7 bases). The CDR3 is made up of 16 amino acids. Between the trimmed V and J ends, which lost 6 bases and 1 base, there was a span of 19 bases. Per the germline V gene, CDR1 is DFQATT and CDR2 is SNEGSKA (reference sequence). CDR3 amino acids: CSAKFQGRAAKNIQYF. The CDR3 DNA follows: TGCAGTGCCAAATTCCAGGGGAGGGCGGCCAAAAACATTCAGTACTTC.

Many counts were recorded for this clonotype. The J gene is TRBJ2-4, the V gene TRBV12-3 or TRBV12-4; no firm D call. The length of the CDR3 is 13 residues. Between the trimmed V and J ends, which lost 1 base and 6 bases, there was a span of 7 bases. CDR3 nucleotide sequence: TGTGCCAGCAGTTTAGTCCCGGGAAACATTCAGTACTTC. Protein product: CASSLVPGNIQYF.

This clonotype was found many times. Its ends do not fully match the called genes, so a read error is possible. The chain employs TRBV3-1 and TRBJ2-5; D gene ambiguous. Germline CDR1 LGHDT, CDR2 YNNKEL (reference sequence). CDR3 length equals 12 residues. The CDR3, as DNA: TGTGCCAGCAACCAAAACTTAGAGACCCAGTACTTC. The encoded protein is CASNQNLETQYF.

The genes are TRBV30 and TRBJ2-7, with D maybe TRBD2 (5 bases). There are 12 residues in the CDR3. CDR1 GTSNPN and CDR2 SVGIG come from the germline V gene (reference sequence). Trimming took 3 bases from V and 3 from J, leaving 9 bases between them. The CDR3 loop is CAWSPRGYEQYF. The DNA for the CDR3 is TGTGCCTGGAGCCCACGGGGCTACGAGCAGTACTTC.

The table lists this clonotype with many counts. The chain has TRBV20-1 and TRBJ2-1, with D perhaps being TRBD1 or TRBD2 (5 bases each). The germline V gene has CDR1 DFQATT and CDR2 SNEGSKA (reference sequence). This CDR3 comprises 15 residues. V gave up 3 bases and J gave up 6 bases, with 18 bases separating them. CDR3 amino acids: CSASPGASLSNEQFF. The CDR3 DNA is TGCAGTGCTAGCCCCGGGGCTAGCCTCTCCAATGAGCAGTTCTTC.

Only one count was recorded for this clonotype. V usage is TRBV4-1 and J usage is TRBJ1-5; D is undetermined. The CDR3 runs 15 residues. CDR1 is MGHRA and CDR2 is YSYEKL in the germline V gene. Trimming removed 3 bases from V and 4 bases from J, with 13 bases in between. The CDR3 nucleotides are TGCGCCAGCAGCCAGCAAGGGCTCGGGAATCAGCCCCAGCATTTT. Translating gives CASSQQGLGNQPQHF.

This clonotype was recorded once. This chain uses TRBV5-6 with TRBJ2-2, with a tentative D call TRBD1 (6 bases). This CDR3 is 15 amino acids long. V was pared by 4 bases and J by 4 bases, with 14 bases between. CDR1 and CDR2 from the germline V gene are SGHDT and YYEEEE. The CDR3 protein is CASSTRQGSTGELFF. CDR3 sequence (DNA): TGTGCCAGCAGCACCCGGCAGGGGAGCACCGGGGAGCTGTTTTTT.

Many counts were recorded for this clonotype. This chain connects TRBV7-2 to TRBJ1-5; D not certain. With 1 base removed from V and 3 bases from J, the gap between germline ends came to 1 base. CDR1 is SGHTA and CDR2 is FQGNSA in the germline V gene. There are 12 residues in the CDR3. As DNA, the CDR3 is TGTGCCAGCAGCTTAGTCAATCAGCCCCAGCATTTT. This encodes CASSLVNQPQHF.

The V call is TRBV5-1, the J call TRBJ1-2; 7 nucleotides match TRBD1. This CDR3 spans 15 amino acids. The germline gives CDR1 SGHRS, CDR2 YFSETQ. V lost 4 bases, J lost 3 bases, and 9 bases stayed unmatched. The CDR3 is CASSAGDSWDYGYTF. The CDR3 coding sequence is TGCGCCAGCAGCGCTGGGGACAGTTGGGACTATGGCTACACCTTC.

Points on this clonotype: This sequence may be a read error, since a much larger clone differs from it by one base. The chain recombines TRBV2 with TRBJ2-5, with 7 bases that match TRBD1. The CDR3 sequence is 14 residues long. CDR1 and CDR2 (germline): SNHLY, FYNNEI. CDR3 sequence: CVSSPQTGMSAQYF. Here the CDR3 DNA reads TGTGTCAGCAGCCCCCAGACAGGGATGAGTGCCCAGTACTTC. The variable domain in full, completed from reference TRBV2 and TRBJ2-5, reads EPEVTQTPSHQVTQMGQEVILRCVPISNHLYFYWYRQILGQKVEFLVSFYNNEISEKSEIFDDQFSVERPDGSNFTLKIRSTKLEDSAMYFCVSSPQTGMSAQYFGPGTRLLVL.

This clonotype was recorded many times. The rearrangement uses TRBV30 and TRBJ2-6; no clear D. Germline CDR1 is GTSNPN and CDR2 is SVGIG (reference sequence). Trimming took off 3 bases at V and 1 base at J, with 4 bases between the two ends. The CDR3 runs to 13 residues. The CDR3 is CAWRESGANVLTF. For the CDR3, the DNA is TGTGCCTGGAGAGAATCTGGGGCCAACGTCCTGACTTTC.